These 20 T cell receptor beta chains were all obtained from the same sample, sequenced in a study of cytomegalovirus exposure and HLA in healthy donors. The PCR had 60 Vbeta and 13 Jbeta primers. Profiling relied on immunoSEQ multiplex PCR, and the TCRdb table lists in-frame clones only, not all of them. This sample yields 150,000 to 200,000 clones, of which 60% to 85% are seen a single time; 1.1% belongs to the top ten. The source material was PBMCs. These receptors all stem from a woman aged 35 to 49 in good health and CMV-seronegative.

Here the CDR3 reads CASSLSVGELFF. The DNA of the CDR3 is TGTGCCAGCAGCTTGTCGGTCGGGGAGCTGTTTTTT. The chain employs TRBV7-2 and TRBJ2-2; D is unclear. CDR3 length equals 12 residues. Looked up from germline, CDR1 is SGHTA and CDR2 is FQGNSA. Between the trimmed V and J ends, which lost 3 bases and 7 bases, there was a span of 6 bases.

The chain carries TRBV28 and TRBJ2-7, with 7 bases matching TRBD1. Germline assignment: CDR1 MDHEN and CDR2 SYDVKM. CDR3 length: 15 amino acids. Losses at the gene ends were 6 bases for V and 4 bases for J; bases not matched to a gene: 12. CDR3 loop: CASSPGAAGGYEQYV. The CDR3 nucleotides read TGTGCCAGCAGCCCAGGGGCCGCAGGGGGTTACGAGCAGTACGTC.

The rearrangement links TRBV6-1 to TRBJ2-5, with D possibly being TRBD1 (6 bases). The J call is doubtful: the DNA matches TRBJ2-7 better. CDR3 length: 11 amino acids. Germline CDR1 reads MNHNS; CDR2 reads SASEGT. The CDR3 sequence: CATTDRTEQYF. In DNA form, the CDR3 reads TGTGCCACCACAGACAGGACCGAGCAGTACTTC.

The chain has TRBV28 and TRBJ1-5; TRBD1 aligns across 7 bases. Trimming cost V 3 bases and J 7 bases; bases outside gene matches: 21. Looked up from germline, CDR1 is MDHEN and CDR2 is SYDVKM. The CDR3 covers 19 residues. CDR3 bases: TGTGCCAGCAGTTTGGGTATCGAACAGGGGAAAAAGGTAGCGCAGCCCCAGCATTTT. Its translation is CASSLGIEQGKKVAQPQHF.

This clone was counted a single time. The chain employs TRBV30 and TRBJ2-2; D gene uncertain. V gave up 0 bases and J gave up 5 bases, with 10 bases separating them. There are 14 residues in the CDR3. Germline assignment: CDR1 GTSNPN and CDR2 SVGIG (reference sequence). CDR3 amino acids: CAWSVTGKTGELFF. The CDR3 DNA is TGTGCCTGGAGTGTAACTGGTAAAACCGGGGAGCTGTTTTTT.

The chain uses TRBV9 and TRBJ2-5; D ambiguous. The CDR3 consists of 15 residues. Germline V gene sequence: CDR1 SGDLS, CDR2 YYNGEE. V lost 0 bases to trimming and J lost 5 bases, with 14 bases between them. The CDR3 sequence: CASSVATASGETQYF. CDR3 sequence (DNA): TGTGCCAGCAGCGTAGCGACCGCGTCCGGGGAGACCCAGTACTTC.

This chain links TRBV7-8 with TRBJ2-7, with 11 bases lining up with TRBD2. The length of the CDR3 is 16 residues. With 5 bases clipped from V and 4 bases from J, the junction kept 10 bases outside the gene matches. Germline assignment: CDR1 SGHVS and CDR2 FQNEAQ. CDR3 residues: CASSLELAGVGYEQYV. The CDR3 DNA sequence: TGTGCCAGCAGCCTCGAACTAGCGGGAGTAGGATACGAGCAGTACGTC.

The rearrangement joins TRBV2 to TRBJ2-1, with D maybe TRBD1 (5 bases). This CDR3 region has 12 residues. Trimming cost V 5 bases and J 9 bases, with 11 bases left between them. CDR1 is SNHLY, CDR2 FYNNEI, per germline. CDR3 in amino acids: CASSFQGSEQFF. CDR3 nucleotides: TGTGCCAGCAGTTTCCAGGGTAGTGAGCAGTTCTTC.

Details on this clone: Additional DNA sequences in this sample encode the identical CDR3. This chain links TRBV7-2 with TRBJ2-7, with D uncertain. The V gene's germline CDR1 is SGHTA and CDR2 FQGNSA. V lost 1 base and J lost 4, with 17 bases in between. The length of the CDR3 is 16 residues. This chain's CDR3 is CASSLGSVTERYEQYV. For the CDR3, the DNA is TGTGCCAGCAGCTTAGGGTCTGTTACAGAACGGTACGAGCAGTACGTC.

The chain is built from TRBV6-1 and TRBJ1-1; possible D gene TRBD1, 6 bases. The germline V and J ends were trimmed by 0 bases and 4 bases, with 9 bases remaining between them. The CDR3 runs 14 residues. Germline CDR1 MNHNS, CDR2 SASEGT. The CDR3 is CASSEAQGFTEAFF. The CDR3 nucleotides are TGTGCCAGCAGTGAAGCACAGGGTTTCACTGAAGCTTTCTTT.

The chain is built from TRBV7-2 and TRBJ2-5; 7 positions match TRBD2. With 4 bases clipped from V and 2 bases from J, the junction kept 7 bases outside the gene matches. There are 15 residues in the CDR3. Germline V gene lookup returns CDR1 SGHTA and CDR2 FQGNSA. The CDR3 spells CASSSVAGVQETQYF. In DNA, the CDR3 is TGTGCCAGCAGCTCCGTTGCGGGAGTACAAGAGACCCAGTACTTC. Using reference TRBV7-2 and TRBJ2-5 for the parts outside the CDR3, the full variable domain is GAGVSQSPSNKVTEKGKDVELRCDPISGHTALYWYRQSLGQGLEFLIYFQGNSAPDKSGLPSDRFSAERTGGSVSTLTIQRTQQEDSAVYLCASSSVAGVQETQYFGPGTRLLVL.

The V and J genes are TRBV18 and TRBJ2-2; 7 bases align to TRBD1. This CDR3 comprises 15 residues. With 3 bases clipped from V and 4 bases from J, the junction kept 5 bases outside the gene matches. Germline V gives CDR1 KGHSH, CDR2 LQKENI. For the CDR3, the DNA is TGTGCCAGCTCACCCGAGGGGGCGACCACCGGGGAGCTGTTTTTT. It is translated as CASSPEGATTGELFF.

The gene calls are TRBV27 and TRBJ2-4, with TRBD1 matching 10 bases. Germline assignment: CDR1 MNHEY and CDR2 SMNVEV (reference sequence). J gave up 9 bases and V 0 bases, and 5 bases lay outside the gene matches. CDR3 size: 15 residues. CDR3 sequence reads: CASSLSTGGAGIQYF. The CDR3 DNA reads as TGTGCCAGCAGTTTATCGACAGGGGGCGCGGGCATTCAGTACTTC.

The chain is built from TRBV5-6 and TRBJ1-2; D is possibly TRBD1 (6 bases). Germline V gene data show CDR1 as SGHDT and CDR2 as YYEEEE. The CDR3 spans 15 residues. V was clipped by 3 bases and J by 4 bases, with 16 bases between them. The CDR3: CASSSQGRQPYGYTF. For the CDR3, the DNA is TGTGCCAGCAGCTCGCAGGGGCGACAACCCTATGGCTACACCTTC.

This sequence joins TRBV10-3 and TRBJ1-3; the D is unclear. The CDR3 loop spans 13 amino acids. V lost 2 bases, J lost 2 bases, and 4 bases lay in between. The germline gives CDR1 ENHRY, CDR2 SYGVKD. The CDR3 region has the DNA TGTGCCATCAGTGAGGTTACTGGAAACACCATATATTTT. Translation gives CAISEVTGNTIYF.

This chain joins TRBV11-2 and TRBJ2-7, with 7 bases aligning to TRBD2. Germline V gene lookup returns CDR1 SGHAT and CDR2 FQNNGV. J was trimmed by 0 bases and V by 4 bases; bases with no gene match: 3. The CDR3 is made up of 14 amino acids. CDR3: CASSWGGSSYEQYV. CDR3 nucleotide sequence: TGTGCCAGCAGCTGGGGCGGGAGCTCCTACGAGCAGTACGTC.

This clone was seen a few times. V usage is TRBV9 and J usage is TRBJ1-1; D uncertain. Germline lookup yields CDR1 SGDLS and CDR2 YYNGEE. Trimming took 1 base from V and 0 from J, leaving 7 bases between them. CDR3 length equals 14 residues. CDR3: CASSVLNMNTEAFF. The CDR3 bases are TGTGCCAGCAGCGTACTTAACATGAACACTGAAGCTTTCTTT.

This clone was detected a few times. The V and J genes are TRBV5-3 and TRBJ1-1; 7 nucleotides match TRBD1. TRBV5-3 is filed as an ORF, its function uncertain. The CDR3 is 14 amino acids. Trimming took 4 bases from V and 0 from J; bases not matched to a gene: 3. As DNA, the CDR3 is TGTGCCAGAAGCCCGGGGACAGTGAACACTGAAGCTTTCTTT. Residues: CARSPGTVNTEAFF.

The chain couples TRBV2 to TRBJ2-7; TRBD1 agrees at 9 bases. The germline V gene has CDR1 SNHLY and CDR2 FYNNEI. Trimming at V came to 4 bases and at J to 0 bases, leaving 7 bases not matched to a gene. The CDR3 contains 16 residues. The CDR3 sequence: CASSATGTGSSYEQYV. The DNA for the CDR3 is TGTGCCAGCAGTGCCACGGGGACAGGGAGCTCCTACGAGCAGTACGTC.

In its sample, this clone was seen a few times. The chain employs TRBV4-3 and TRBJ2-7, with 10 bases lining up with TRBD1. The CDR3 length is 14 residues. With V trimmed by 3 bases and J by 2 bases, 1 base remained unmatched. Germline CDR1 is LGHNA and CDR2 is YSLEER. The CDR3 reads CASSHDRGPYEQYF. CDR3 sequence (DNA): TGCGCCAGCAGCCACGACAGGGGGCCCTACGAGCAGTACTTC.